These T cell receptor beta chains were read from a single sample in a study of blood T cells in healthy people across ages. TCRdb re-called the 5' RACE reads through MiXCR, storing one row per CDR3 protein. The sample lists about 1.1 million distinct CDR3 sequences, roughly two fifths occurring once. Sample: blood. The receptors stem from a young man in good health. Both conserved end residues are part of each CDR3. Fields, in order: CDR3 protein, CDR3 DNA, J gene, D gene, V gene, clone size. A D gene is named only where the DNA matches it firmly. The size of a clone is reported for some rows only, either as once, few or many, or as a class for expanded clones.

CDR3aa: CASSLAPGGTQHEQYF
CDR3nt: TGTGCCAGCAGCTTAGCGCCGGGGGGGACCCAACACGAGCAGTACTTC
j_gene: TRBJ2-7
d_gene: TRBD2
v_gene: TRBV7-2
abundance: NA

CDR3aa: CSARGDAGEQYF
CDR3nt: TGCAGTGCTAGAGGGGATGCGGGCGAGCAGTACTTC
j_gene: TRBJ2-7
d_gene: NA
v_gene: TRBV20-1
abundance: NA

CDR3aa: CSVAGKFTEAFF
CDR3nt: TGCAGCGTTGCAGGAAAGTTCACTGAAGCTTTCTTT
j_gene: TRBJ1-1
d_gene: NA
v_gene: TRBV29-1
abundance: NA

CDR3aa: CASSRGGGTIFDVNEQFF
CDR3nt: TGCGCCAGCAGCAGGGGCGGGGGGACTATCTTCGATGTCAATGAGCAGTTCTTC
j_gene: TRBJ2-1
d_gene: TRBD2
v_gene: TRBV4-3
abundance: many

CDR3aa: CASSSGQARGYGYTF
CDR3nt: TGTGCCAGCAGCTCCGGACAGGCCCGAGGGTATGGCTACACCTTC
j_gene: TRBJ1-2
d_gene: TRBD1
v_gene: TRBV3-1
abundance: few

CDR3aa: CASTGLYNEQYF
CDR3nt: TGTGCCAGTACGGGACTCTACAATGAGCAGTACTTC
j_gene: TRBJ2-7
d_gene: NA
v_gene: TRBV6-2/TRBV6-3
abundance: NA

CDR3aa: CSAGGGSGEGLAKNIQYF
CDR3nt: TGCAGCGCCGGGGGCGGGTCTGGTGAGGGCTTAGCCAAAAACATTCAGTACTTC
j_gene: TRBJ2-4
d_gene: NA
v_gene: TRBV29-1
abundance: NA

CDR3aa: CASLLDRGNNNEQFF
CDR3nt: TGTGCCAGCTTATTGGACAGGGGAAATAACAATGAGCAGTTCTTC
j_gene: TRBJ2-1
d_gene: TRBD1
v_gene: TRBV6-2/TRBV6-3
abundance: NA

CDR3aa: CASSQGYLQARSSYEQYF
CDR3nt: TGCGCCAGCAGCCAAGGATATTTACAGGCTAGGAGCTCCTACGAGCAGTACTTC
j_gene: TRBJ2-7
d_gene: NA
v_gene: TRBV4-3
abundance: NA

CDR3aa: CASSVDRGSVTEAFF
CDR3nt: TGTGCCAGCAGTGTCGACAGGGGTAGTGTCACTGAAGCTTTCTTT
j_gene: TRBJ1-1
d_gene: TRBD1
v_gene: TRBV2
abundance: NA

CDR3aa: CASGGPPNYGYTF
CDR3nt: TGTGCCAGCGGGGGGCCTCCAAACTATGGCTACACCTTC
j_gene: TRBJ1-2
d_gene: NA
v_gene: TRBV28
abundance: few

CDR3aa: CASSMSLNTGELFF
CDR3nt: TGCGCCAGCAGCATGAGTCTCAACACCGGGGAGCTGTTTTTT
j_gene: TRBJ2-2
d_gene: NA
v_gene: TRBV5-1
abundance: NA

CDR3aa: CASTAPRRGRNYNEQFF
CDR3nt: TGTGCCAGCACCGCCCCCCGCAGGGGGCGAAACTACAATGAGCAGTTCTTC
j_gene: TRBJ2-1
d_gene: TRBD1
v_gene: TRBV12-3/TRBV12-4
abundance: NA

CDR3aa: CSVRSGNSNQPQHF
CDR3nt: TGCAGTGTCCGATCAGGGAATAGCAATCAGCCCCAGCATTTT
j_gene: TRBJ1-5
d_gene: NA
v_gene: TRBV20-1
abundance: NA

CDR3aa: CASSQDRGFGGYTF
CDR3nt: TGTGCCAGCAGCCAAGATCGGGGTTTCGGTGGCTACACCTTC
j_gene: TRBJ1-2
d_gene: NA
v_gene: TRBV3-1
abundance: NA

CDR3aa: CASSPGQGVNTEAFF
CDR3nt: TGTGCCAGCAGCCCAGGACAGGGGGTAAACACTGAAGCTTTCTTT
j_gene: TRBJ1-1
d_gene: TRBD1
v_gene: TRBV7-9
abundance: NA

CDR3aa: CATSRSGQGANYGYTF
CDR3nt: TGTGCCACCAGCAGATCGGGACAGGGGGCTAACTATGGCTACACCTTC
j_gene: TRBJ1-2
d_gene: TRBD1
v_gene: TRBV15
abundance: few

CDR3aa: CASSPRVANTEAFF
CDR3nt: TGCGCCAGCAGCCCCAGGGTGGCGAACACTGAAGCTTTCTTT
j_gene: TRBJ1-1
d_gene: NA
v_gene: TRBV4-3
abundance: NA

CDR3aa: CASRPGTSGGASTDTQYF
CDR3nt: TGTGCCAGCAGACCCGGGACTAGCGGGGGGGCGAGCACAGATACGCAGTATTTT
j_gene: TRBJ2-3
d_gene: TRBD2
v_gene: TRBV12-3/TRBV12-4
abundance: few

CDR3aa: CASSPGTSYEQFF
CDR3nt: TGTGCCAGCAGCCCCGGGACTAGCTATGAGCAGTTCTTC
j_gene: TRBJ2-1
d_gene: TRBD2
v_gene: TRBV6-2/TRBV6-3
abundance: NA

CDR3aa: CSARKGGRGKETQYF
CDR3nt: TGCAGTGCTAGAAAGGGTGGGCGGGGTAAAGAGACCCAGTACTTC
j_gene: TRBJ2-5
d_gene: NA
v_gene: TRBV20-1
abundance: NA

CDR3aa: CSSSSVSTDTQYF
CDR3nt: TGCAGCTCCAGCAGCGTTAGCACAGATACGCAGTATTTT
j_gene: TRBJ2-3
d_gene: NA
v_gene: TRBV29-1
abundance: NA

CDR3aa: CASSFGRGSTDTQYF
CDR3nt: TGTGCCAGCAGCTTCGGTCGGGGGAGCACAGATACGCAGTATTTT
j_gene: TRBJ2-3
d_gene: NA
v_gene: TRBV7-9
abundance: many

CDR3aa: CASSLSGRGSPQPQHF
CDR3nt: TGTGCCAGCAGTTTAAGCGGCAGGGGTTCCCCTCAGCCCCAGCATTTT
j_gene: TRBJ1-5
d_gene: NA
v_gene: TRBV12-3/TRBV12-4
abundance: few

CDR3aa: CASSPGTGPGGSYEQYF
CDR3nt: TGTGCCAGCAGTCCCGGGACAGGGCCGGGGGGCTCCTACGAGCAGTACTTC
j_gene: TRBJ2-7
d_gene: TRBD1
v_gene: TRBV27
abundance: NA